What follows are 13 T cell receptor beta chains derived from one specimen sequenced in a study of cytomegalovirus exposure and HLA in healthy donors. Here immunoSEQ multiplex PCR was the method, and the copy in TCRdb shows in-frame clones only, minus some. Here the sample spans roughly 230,000 clones, 80% to 95% being singletons. Sequenced: PBMCs. These receptors all stem from a woman in her 30s in good health and CMV-seronegative.

This clone has just one count. The chain links TRBV28 to TRBJ1-3; D gene ambiguous. CDR1 is MDHEN and CDR2 is SYDVKM in the germline V gene. This CDR3 spans 15 amino acids. Trimming cost V 5 bases and J 0 bases, with 11 bases left between them. Here the CDR3 reads CASSQLEGSGNTIYF. The CDR3 coding sequence is TGTGCCAGCAGTCAACTTGAGGGCTCTGGAAACACCATATATTTT.

The chain recombines TRBV5-1 with TRBJ2-7, with D tentatively TRBD2 (5 bases). Trimming took off 0 bases at V and 4 bases at J, with 11 bases between the two ends. Germline CDR1 reads SGHRS; CDR2 reads YFSETQ. The CDR3 length is 14 residues. The CDR3 DNA reads as TGCGCCAGCAGCTTGGGGGGAGCCCCTTACGAGCAGTACTTC. It translates to CASSLGGAPYEQYF.

A note on this clone: Different DNA sequences within this sample yield the same CDR3. The chain combines TRBV5-1 with TRBJ2-5; TRBD2 agrees at 7 bases. V shed 3 bases, J shed 2 bases, and the junction held 1 base outside the gene matches. CDR1 is SGHRS, CDR2 YFSETQ, per germline. The length of the CDR3 is 13 residues. CDR3 residues: CASSSGLQETQYF. The CDR3 DNA is TGCGCCAGCAGCTCGGGACTACAAGAGACCCAGTACTTC.

This clone was observed once. This rearrangement joins TRBV7-3 to TRBJ2-3, with D possibly being TRBD1 (6 bases). This CDR3 is built from 16 residues. Per germline, CDR1 SGHTA and CDR2 FQGTGA. With 2 bases removed from V and 0 bases from J, the gap between germline ends came to 12 bases. The DNA for the CDR3 is TGTGCCAGCAGCTTAGGGACATCATCTAGCACAGATACGCAGTATTTT. It codes for CASSLGTSSSTDTQYF.

Points on this clone: Distinct nucleotide sequences in the sample also encode this CDR3. V and J are TRBV27 and TRBJ2-7; a weak D match, TRBD2 (6 bases). V lost 4 bases and J 2 bases, leaving 9 bases between the germline ends. The CDR3 is 13 residues long. Germline V gives CDR1 MNHEY, CDR2 SMNVEV (reference sequence). The DNA of the CDR3 is TGTGCCAGCAGTTCTGGGACTCCCTACGAGCAGTACTTC. It codes for CASSSGTPYEQYF.

J is TRBJ2-7 and V is TRBV30, with no clear D. This CDR3 is 11 amino acids long. From germline, CDR1 is GTSNPN and CDR2 SVGIG (reference sequence). Deletions cut 6 bases from V and 6 bases from J, with 12 bases between. The CDR3 loop is CACGRNGEQYF. CDR3 coding DNA: TGTGCCTGCGGTAGAAATGGCGAGCAGTACTTC.

This sequence joins TRBV5-4 and TRBJ2-7, with D perhaps TRBD2 (6 bases). Germline V gene sequence: CDR1 SGHNT, CDR2 YYREEE (reference sequence). CDR3 length: 14 residues. Trimming left V 4 bases short and J 2 bases short, with 13 bases between. The CDR3 reads CASSPGTGTYEQYF. CDR3 in DNA: TGTGCCAGCAGCCCCGGGACTGGGACCTACGAGCAGTACTTC.

As for this clone: Other DNA sequences within the sample encode an identical CDR3. J is TRBJ2-2 and V is TRBV29-1; D unclear. This CDR3 is built from 12 residues. In germline, CDR1 is SQVTM, CDR2 ANQGSEA. V lost 1 base and J lost 5, with 5 bases in between. As DNA, the CDR3 is TGCAGCGTTGAAGGCGGAACCGGGGAGCTGTTTTTT. Its translation is CSVEGGTGELFF.

This clone was recorded once. The rearrangement joins TRBV6-1 to TRBJ2-7; D is unresolved. Per the germline V gene, CDR1 is MNHNS and CDR2 is SASEGT. The V and J ends lost 7 bases and 6 bases respectively, with 7 bases between them. This CDR3 is built from 10 residues. This CDR3 is CASIGLEQYF. In DNA, the CDR3 is TGTGCCAGCATTGGGCTCGAGCAGTACTTC.

The genes are TRBV7-2 and TRBJ1-5; D is perhaps TRBD1 (6 bases). The CDR3 consists of 15 residues. Germline lookup yields CDR1 SGHTA and CDR2 FQGNSA. Trimming removed 2 bases from V and 7 bases from J, with 15 bases in between. The CDR3, as DNA: TGTGCCAGCAGCTTATCAGGGGCCAGCCACCAGCCCCAGCATTTT. Amino acids: CASSLSGASHQPQHF.

This clone came up once. This chain links TRBV4-1 with TRBJ2-6, with D possibly being TRBD1 (6 bases). In germline, CDR1 is MGHRA, CDR2 YSYEKL. The CDR3 loop spans 19 amino acids. The V and J ends lost 4 bases and 0 bases respectively, with 19 bases between them. The CDR3 loop reads CASSLLWGHPGSGANVLTF. CDR3 sequence (DNA): TGCGCCAGCAGCCTTCTCTGGGGACACCCGGGCTCTGGGGCCAACGTCCTGACTTTC.

The chain recombines TRBV29-1 with TRBJ2-1, with D unclear. CDR1 is SQVTM and CDR2 is ANQGSEA in the germline V gene. The length of the CDR3 is 15 residues. V lost 7 bases, J lost 8 bases, and 24 bases lay in between. CDR3 protein: CSAPLVGRLNDEQFF. DNA of the CDR3: TGCAGCGCCCCCTTGGTAGGCAGACTTAACGATGAGCAGTTCTTC.

The rearrangement uses TRBV7-8 and TRBJ2-1, with 12 positions matching TRBD2. Germline V CDR1 and CDR2: SGHVS, FQNEAQ. The CDR3 is 19 residues long. Trimming cost V 5 bases and J 6 bases; bases outside gene matches: 17. In nucleotides, the CDR3 is TGTGCCAGCAGCATATTAGGTCTAGCGGGAGGGATTATACGCAATGAGCAGTTCTTC. Encoded protein: CASSILGLAGGIIRNEQFF.